The clone carrying this T cell receptor beta chain has just a few counts. According to the study, TCR beta libraries were built with iRepertoire HTBI primers and CDR3-region Arm-PCR. TCRdb processed the multiplex PCR reads anew with MiXCR; each CDR3 protein has one entry. The sample contains roughly 420,000 distinct CDR3 sequences, approximately 15% of which appear only once. The data belong to a study of regulatory T cells in long-lasting Graves disease. Time point indicated: newly diagnosed GD, antithyroid drugs for less than 3 months. Researchers made the TCR library from RNA that was extracted from PBMCs. V was clipped by 1 base and J by 7 bases, with 14 bases between them. The CDR3 is 14 amino acids. Per germline, CDR1 SGHRS and CDR2 YFSETQ. These records were also assigned to another study, of T cells in Graves' hyperthyroidism and ophthalmopathy.

The source material was peripheral blood mononuclear cells (PBMCs), sampled at new diagnosis, from a patient treated with antithyroid drugs. The V and J genes are TRBV5-1 and TRBJ1-2; D is ambiguous. The TCR comes from a woman aged 50 to 60 with Graves disease. CDR3 region: CASSLLTREAGYTF. The CDR3 coding sequence is TGCGCCAGCAGCTTGTTGACCAGAGAGGCTGGCTACACCTTC.